The next 9 T cell receptor beta chains were all read from a single sample in a study of T-cell reconstitution after alpha-beta-depleted transplantation in children. Library preparation (for TCRbeta) was performed with unique molecular identifiers. TCRdb independently ran MiXCR on the PCR reads; one entry per CDR3 protein. Seen here are hundreds of thousands of distinct CDR3 sequences, about 18% observed once, and the top ten hold less than 4%. The sample in question was PBMCs from the stem cell graft donor, obtained from the stem cell graft. These receptors were collected from a human donor who donated a stem cell graft to a child with acute lymphoblastic leukemia.

A few counts support this clonotype. The chain carries TRBV4-1 and TRBJ2-7; TRBD2 might be the D (5 bases). This CDR3 contains 18 residues. Germline V gene lookup returns CDR1 MGHRA and CDR2 YSYEKL. The germline V and J ends were trimmed by 0 bases and 0 bases, with 18 bases remaining between them. In DNA, the CDR3 is TGCGCCAGCAGCCAAGACGGTGGAGGAGCGCCGAGCTCCTACGAGCAGTACTTC. Translated: CASSQDGGGAPSSYEQYF.

The chain's CDR3 is CASSSSVQASEQYF. The DNA for the CDR3 is TGTGCCAGCAGCTCCTCGGTACAGGCCTCCGAGCAGTACTTC. This chain uses TRBV7-3 with TRBJ2-7, with a tentative D call TRBD1 (5 bases). The germline V gene encodes CDR1 SGHTA and CDR2 FQGTGA. The CDR3 runs 14 residues. Between the trimmed V and J ends, which lost 4 bases and 6 bases, there was a span of 16 bases.

This clonotype was observed a handful of times. The chain has TRBV24-1 and TRBJ1-1, with 8 bases identical to TRBD1. The CDR3 extends over 14 amino acids. Germline-derived CDR1 and CDR2 are KGHDR and SFDVKD. V shed 3 bases and J 7 bases; nucleotides not matched to a gene: 6. The CDR3 sequence is CATSDGQGFDEAFF. The CDR3 region has the DNA TGTGCCACCAGTGATGGACAGGGATTTGATGAAGCTTTCTTT.

V gene TRBV5-1 combines with J gene TRBJ1-1; D remains ambiguous. In germline, CDR1 is SGHRS, CDR2 YFSETQ. The CDR3 loop spans 15 amino acids. Deletions cut 1 base from V and 8 bases from J, with 18 bases between. The CDR3 spells CASSLITALTNEAFF. The CDR3 DNA follows: TGCGCCAGCAGCTTGATCACGGCCCTCACAAACGAAGCTTTCTTT.

V is TRBV6-5 and J is TRBJ1-1; D is undetermined. The CDR3 runs to 14 residues. V lost 2 bases to trimming and J lost 1 base, with 8 bases between them. Per the germline V gene, CDR1 is MNHEY and CDR2 is SVGAGI. CDR3 DNA: TGTGCCAGCAGTTACACGTCAAAGAACACTGAAGCTTTCTTT. This encodes CASSYTSKNTEAFF.

The V call is TRBV12-3 or TRBV12-4, the J call TRBJ2-2; D is ambiguous. This CDR3 has 13 residues. V dropped 4 bases and J dropped 4 bases, with 7 bases sitting between them. The CDR3 protein is CASSSVGTGELFF. CDR3 coding DNA: TGTGCCAGCAGTTCGGTAGGCACCGGGGAGCTGTTTTTT.

CDR3: CASSHVTGFTGELFF. The DNA of the CDR3 is TGTGCCAGCAGCCACGTGACAGGGTTCACCGGGGAGCTGTTTTTT. This chain links TRBV3-1 with TRBJ2-2, with 7 bases fitting TRBD1. Germline-derived CDR1 and CDR2 are LGHDT and YNNKEL (reference sequence). V gave up 3 bases and J gave up 4 bases; unmatched junction bases: 5. This CDR3 spans 15 amino acids.

This clonotype has a handful of counts. The chain recombines TRBV9 with TRBJ2-1; 8 bases fit TRBD2. This CDR3 comprises 17 residues. The J segment lost 6 bases and the V segment lost 0 bases, leaving 11 bases of the junction unmatched. The germline V gene encodes CDR1 SGDLS and CDR2 YYNGEE. CDR3 residues: CASSVGGGTRTGNEQFF. In nucleotides, the CDR3 is TGTGCCAGCAGCGTAGGGGGGGGGACTAGGACGGGCAATGAGCAGTTCTTC.

The chain couples TRBV10-3 to TRBJ2-7; 12 bases map to TRBD1. In germline, CDR1 is ENHRY, CDR2 SYGVKD. Germline trimming cut 6 bases from V and 6 bases from J; bases unmatched to any gene: 6. The CDR3 covers 14 residues. This CDR3 reads CAIRRDRGLIEQYF. In DNA form, the CDR3 reads TGTGCCATCAGGAGGGACAGGGGGCTTATCGAGCAGTACTTC.